This T cell receptor (beta chain) is from a study of T cell repertoires in cytomegalovirus infection. Comment on this clonotype: The target antigen is unknown.

TCRdb ran MiXCR on the reads and lists one entry per CDR3 protein. The sample has 800,000 to 950,000 distinct CDR3 sequences; approximately 30% are singletons. Sequencing was performed on cultured CD8+ T cells from PBMCs, taken from culture after CMV antigen stimulation. The receptor's source is a human donor in good health (CMV status not recorded). Some clones in this sample may be carry-over from other donors' samples.

CDR3 nucleotide sequence: TGTGCCAGCAGCTTATACTCAGGCTATGACGAGCAGTACTTC. This sequence encodes CASSLYSGYDEQYF. The rearrangement uses TRBV7-6 and TRBJ2-7; D is unclear. The V gene's germline CDR1 is SGHVS and CDR2 FNYEAQ. The CDR3 spans 14 residues. V gave up 2 bases and J gave up 5 bases, with 13 bases separating them.